Below are 17 T cell receptor beta chains sequenced from a single sample in a study of CD8 T cells in Susac syndrome. A quantity of about 0.45 to 1 ug RNA underwent reverse transcription using random hexamers. TCRdb re-called the immunoSEQ multiplex PCR reads through MiXCR, storing one row per CDR3 protein. The sample consists of around 230,000 distinct CDR3 sequences, nearly 97% of them appearing once. Sample: CD4+ T cells from PBMCs. The receptors come from a human donor with multiple sclerosis.

The gene calls are TRBV12-3 or TRBV12-4 and TRBJ1-6, with 8 positions matching TRBD1. The V segment lost 6 bases and the J segment 5 bases; nucleotides outside the gene matches: 3. There are 14 residues in the CDR3. The CDR3 DNA reads as TGTGCCAGCAGCCTGACAGGGGATAATTCACCCCTCCACTTT. It yields the protein CASSLTGDNSPLHF.

The chain uses TRBV5-4 and TRBJ2-3; 13 bases match TRBD2. Losses at the gene ends were 4 bases for V and 0 bases for J; bases not matched to a gene: 5. This CDR3 comprises 17 residues. Germline V lookup: CDR1 SGHNT, CDR2 YYREEE (reference sequence). CDR3 DNA: TGTGCCAGCAGCCCGACTAGCGGGAGGCTAAGCACAGATACGCAGTATTTT. This codes for CASSPTSGRLSTDTQYF.

This chain connects TRBV29-1 to TRBJ2-2, with D possibly TRBD2 on 5 matching bases. With 4 bases removed from V and 5 bases from J, the gap between germline ends came to 14 bases. The V gene's germline CDR1 is SQVTM and CDR2 ANQGSEA. The CDR3 is 14 amino acids. The CDR3 sequence: CSVGFGIATGELFF. CDR3 bases: TGCAGCGTTGGCTTCGGGATAGCGACCGGGGAGCTGTTTTTT.

The chain uses TRBV29-1 and TRBJ2-7; TRBD2 matches 7 bases. CDR3 length equals 14 residues. V lost 3 bases and J lost 4; bases outside the gene matches: 9. Germline V gives CDR1 SQVTM, CDR2 ANQGSEA. The CDR3 DNA sequence: TGCAGCGTTGATGGCGGGAGCTCATCGTACGAGCAGTACTTC. Translating it yields CSVDGGSSSYEQYF.

The rearrangement uses TRBV7-2 and TRBJ2-3; unclear D gene. CDR1 is SGHTA, CDR2 FQGNSA, per germline. Trimming took off 1 base at V and 11 bases at J, with 13 bases between the two ends. CDR3 length equals 13 residues. The CDR3 loop is CASSLDDDPGQYF. The CDR3 bases are TGTGCCAGCAGCTTAGATGACGACCCAGGGCAGTATTTT.

The CDR3, as DNA: TGCAGTGCTAGAGATCCAAGGGGGGACAGGGGGACCCAGTACTTC. Protein product: CSARDPRGDRGTQYF. The chain employs TRBV20-1 and TRBJ2-5, with TRBD1 matching 10 bases. The germline V gene has CDR1 DFQATT and CDR2 SNEGSKA (reference sequence). Trimming cost V 0 bases and J 7 bases; bases outside gene matches: 8. This CDR3 has 15 amino acids.

The chain employs TRBV7-8 and TRBJ2-2; D call uncertain. Germline CDR1 reads SGHVS; CDR2 reads FQNEAQ. The CDR3 extends over 15 amino acids. Deletions cut 2 bases from V and 4 bases from J, with 11 bases between. CDR3 sequence (DNA): TGTGCCAGCAGCTTAAACCCCGAGCTCACCGGGGAGCTGTTTTTT. Amino acids: CASSLNPELTGELFF.

The chain uses TRBV4-1 and TRBJ2-6; D not resolved. Trimming removed 1 base from V and 4 bases from J, with 5 bases in between. This CDR3 contains 14 residues. Per germline, CDR1 MGHRA and CDR2 YSYEKL. CDR3 DNA sequence: TGCGCCAGCAGCCAAGTAACCGGGGCCAACGTCCTGACTTTC. It yields the protein CASSQVTGANVLTF.

The chain employs TRBV29-1 and TRBJ2-4; D possibly corresponds to TRBD2 (6 bases). Trimming took 5 bases from V and 3 from J, leaving 17 bases between them. The length of the CDR3 is 15 residues. The germline V gene encodes CDR1 SQVTM and CDR2 ANQGSEA. The CDR3 is CSVMYSGVVKNIQYF. CDR3 in DNA: TGCAGCGTTATGTATTCGGGGGTAGTCAAAAACATTCAGTACTTC.

J is TRBJ2-7 and V is TRBV24-1; D remains unclear. CDR1 KGHDR and CDR2 SFDVKD come from the germline V gene. This CDR3 is built from 9 residues. V was shortened by 7 bases and J by 6 bases, with 3 bases between the two germline ends. The CDR3 coding sequence is TGTGCCACCAGGGGCGAGCAGTACTTC. It is translated as CATRGEQYF.

This chain uses TRBV7-3 with TRBJ1-1; the D gene is possibly TRBD1 (5 bases). The V end was cut by 5 bases, the J end by 11 bases, with 24 bases between. Germline values: CDR1 SGHTA, CDR2 FQGTGA. CDR3 length: 15 residues. The CDR3 is CASSTTSDSLGRAFF. The CDR3 DNA sequence: TGTGCCAGCAGCACCACCTCAGACAGTTTGGGACGGGCTTTCTTT.

Only a few counts were recorded for this clonotype. The gene calls are TRBV7-3 and TRBJ2-2; D ambiguous. CDR3 length equals 12 residues. Per the germline V gene, CDR1 is SGHTA and CDR2 is FQGTGA. Trimming took off 6 bases at V and 3 bases at J, with 5 bases between the two ends. The CDR3 region is CASSSDTGELFF. The CDR3 DNA reads as TGTGCCAGCAGTTCAGACACCGGGGAGCTGTTTTTT.

The V and J genes are TRBV9 and TRBJ1-5, with no clear D. V gave up 2 bases and J gave up 3 bases, with 12 bases separating them. The germline V gene has CDR1 SGDLS and CDR2 YYNGEE. The CDR3 length is 15 residues. CDR3 DNA sequence: TGTGCCAGCAGCGTGGGAGGGCGGAACAATCAGCCCCAGCATTTT. Translation: CASSVGGRNNQPQHF.

This chain joins TRBV13 and TRBJ2-1, with 15 bases matching TRBD2. V was clipped by 5 bases and J by 6 bases; unmatched bases: 8. Germline V lookup: CDR1 PRHDT, CDR2 FYEKMQ (reference sequence). The CDR3 length is 17 residues. The CDR3 region is CASSRLGLAGGVNEQFF. CDR3 nucleotides: TGTGCCAGCAGCCGCTTGGGACTAGCGGGGGGAGTCAATGAGCAGTTCTTC.

CDR3 DNA: TGTGCCAGCTCGACGGGGGTTTATGAGCAGTTCTTC. This sequence encodes CASSTGVYEQFF. This chain links TRBV18 with TRBJ2-1; the D gene is possibly TRBD2 (6 bases). Germline CDR1 reads KGHSH; CDR2 reads LQKENI. This CDR3 has 12 residues. Trimming cost V 6 bases and J 8 bases, with 11 bases left between them.

The rearrangement joins TRBV6-5 to TRBJ1-1; weak D call: TRBD1 (5 bases). Germline V gene lookup returns CDR1 MNHEY and CDR2 SVGAGI. The CDR3 covers 16 residues. V lost 2 bases, J lost 4 bases, and 17 bases lay in between. In DNA, the CDR3 is TGTGCCAGCAGTTACGTGGATTCTGGACACGGCACTGAAGCTTTCTTT. Its protein is CASSYVDSGHGTEAFF.

The table lists this clonotype with a count of one. This chain joins TRBV3-1 and TRBJ2-7, with D unclear. V lost 0 bases to trimming and J lost 3 bases, with 18 bases between them. The CDR3 has 17 residues. The germline gives CDR1 LGHDT, CDR2 YNNKEL (reference sequence). The CDR3 reads CASSQDQLTVHFYEQYF. The CDR3 DNA reads TGTGCCAGCAGCCAAGATCAGCTGACCGTCCACTTCTACGAGCAGTACTTC.